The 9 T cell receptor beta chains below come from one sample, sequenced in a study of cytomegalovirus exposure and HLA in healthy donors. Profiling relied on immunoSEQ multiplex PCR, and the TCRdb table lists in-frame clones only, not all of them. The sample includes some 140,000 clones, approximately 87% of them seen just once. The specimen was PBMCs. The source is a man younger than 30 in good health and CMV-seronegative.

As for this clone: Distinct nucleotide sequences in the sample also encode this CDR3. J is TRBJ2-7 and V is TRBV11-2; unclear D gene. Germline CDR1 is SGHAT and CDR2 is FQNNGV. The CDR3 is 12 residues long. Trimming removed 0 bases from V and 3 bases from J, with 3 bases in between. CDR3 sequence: CASSLERYEQYF. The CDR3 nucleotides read TGTGCCAGCAGCTTAGAGCGCTACGAGCAGTACTTC. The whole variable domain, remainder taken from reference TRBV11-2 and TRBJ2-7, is EAGVAQSPRYKIIEKRQSVAFWCNPISGHATLYWYQQILGQGPKLLIQFQNNGVVDDSQLPKDRFSAERLKGVDSTLKIQPAKLEDSAVYLCASSLERYEQYFGPGTRLTVT.

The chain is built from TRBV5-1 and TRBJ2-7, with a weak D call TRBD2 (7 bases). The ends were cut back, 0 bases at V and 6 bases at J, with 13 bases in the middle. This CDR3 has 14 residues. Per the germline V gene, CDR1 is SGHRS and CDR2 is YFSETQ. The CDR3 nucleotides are TGCGCCAGCAGCTTGGAGGGGGGGAGGGCCGAGCAGTACTTC. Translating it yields CASSLEGGRAEQYF.

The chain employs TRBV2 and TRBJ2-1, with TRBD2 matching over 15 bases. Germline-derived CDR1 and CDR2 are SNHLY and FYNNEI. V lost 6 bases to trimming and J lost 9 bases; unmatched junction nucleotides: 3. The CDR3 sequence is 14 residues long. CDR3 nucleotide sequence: TGTGCCAGCAGAGGGACTAGCGGGGGGACTGAGCAGTTCTTC. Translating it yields CASRGTSGGTEQFF. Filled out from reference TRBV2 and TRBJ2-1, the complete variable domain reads EPEVTQTPSHQVTQMGQEVILRCVPISNHLYFYWYRQILGQKVEFLVSFYNNEISEKSEIFDDQFSVERPDGSNFTLKIRSTKLEDSAMYFCASRGTSGGTEQFFGPGTRLTVL.

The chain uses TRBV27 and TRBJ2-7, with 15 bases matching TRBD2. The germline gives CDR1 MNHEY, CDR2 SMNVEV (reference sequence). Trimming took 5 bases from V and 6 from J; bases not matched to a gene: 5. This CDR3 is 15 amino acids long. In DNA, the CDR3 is TGTGCCAGCAGTACCGGACTAGCGGGAGGGCTCGAGCAGTACTTC. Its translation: CASSTGLAGGLEQYF.

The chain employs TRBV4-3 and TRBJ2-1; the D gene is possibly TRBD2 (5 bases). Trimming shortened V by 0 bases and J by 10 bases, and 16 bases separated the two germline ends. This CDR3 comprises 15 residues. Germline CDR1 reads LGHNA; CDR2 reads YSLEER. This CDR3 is CASSQDRELVIEQFF. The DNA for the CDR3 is TGCGCCAGCAGCCAAGATAGGGAGCTCGTTATCGAGCAGTTCTTC.

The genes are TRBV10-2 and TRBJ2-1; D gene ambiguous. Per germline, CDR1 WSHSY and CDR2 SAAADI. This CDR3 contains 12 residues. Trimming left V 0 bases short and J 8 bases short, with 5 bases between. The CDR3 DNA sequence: TGCGCCAGCAGTGAGTCGGCCCATGAGCAGTTCTTC. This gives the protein CASSESAHEQFF.

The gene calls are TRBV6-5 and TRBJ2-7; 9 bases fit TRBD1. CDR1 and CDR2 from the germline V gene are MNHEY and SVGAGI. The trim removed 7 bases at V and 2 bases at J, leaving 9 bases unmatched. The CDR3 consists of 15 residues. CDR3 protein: CASNHRGPTPYEQYF. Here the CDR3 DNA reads TGTGCCAGCAATCACAGGGGGCCCACCCCCTACGAGCAGTACTTC.

Here the CDR3 reads CASSLQVTNGYTF. DNA of the CDR3: TGTGCCAGCAGCTTACAGGTGACAAATGGCTACACCTTC. V is TRBV7-9 and J is TRBJ1-2; D is unresolved. Per the germline V gene, CDR1 is SEHNR and CDR2 is FQNEAQ (reference sequence). The length of the CDR3 is 13 residues. The V gene lost 2 bases and the J gene lost 6 bases, with 10 bases spanning the gap.

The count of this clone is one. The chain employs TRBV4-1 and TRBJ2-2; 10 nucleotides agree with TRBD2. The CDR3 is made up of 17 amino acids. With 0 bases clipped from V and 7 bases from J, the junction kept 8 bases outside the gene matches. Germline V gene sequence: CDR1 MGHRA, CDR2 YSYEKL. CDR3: CASSQESGRADFGELFF. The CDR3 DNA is TGCGCCAGCAGCCAAGAGAGCGGGAGGGCCGATTTCGGGGAGCTGTTTTTT.